Shown below are 17 T cell receptor beta chains from a single sample sequenced in a study of regulatory T cells in long-lasting Graves disease. The time point is: newly diagnosed GD, antithyroid drugs for less than 3 months. From RNA extracted from PBMCs, the TCR library was made. Building of the TCR beta libraries involved iRepertoire HTBI primers and Arm-PCR of CDR3 regions. TCRdb re-derived calls from the multiplex PCR reads in MiXCR, one entry per CDR3 protein. The profile covers some 460,000 distinct CDR3 sequences, with around 16% appearing a single time and less than 15% taken by the ten largest. These data were also filed under a second study, of T cells in Graves' hyperthyroidism and ophthalmopathy.

The starting material was peripheral blood mononuclear cells (PBMCs), obtained at new diagnosis, from a patient treated with antithyroid drugs. Every receptor here comes from a middle-aged man with Graves disease.

Concerning this clonotype: A single base separates this from a much larger clone, so it may be a read error. The V call is TRBV29-1, the J call TRBJ2-7; D is possibly TRBD1 or TRBD2 (7 bases each). The CDR3 contains 17 residues. V lost 7 bases and J lost 2, with 27 bases in between. Per the germline V gene, CDR1 is SQVTM and CDR2 is ANQGSEA. CDR3 coding DNA: TGCAGCGCTGTGAGGCGTCAGGGGGGGAAAATTACCTACGAGCAGTACTTC. Translating it yields CSAVRRQGGKITYEQYF.

This clonotype was seen ten or more times. The chain has TRBV30 and TRBJ1-2; 9 bases are shared with TRBD1. The V segment lost 2 bases and the J segment 7 bases; nucleotides outside the gene matches: 8. The CDR3 sequence is 14 residues long. The germline gives CDR1 GTSNPN, CDR2 SVGIG (reference sequence). This CDR3 reads CAWSPIGTGFGYTF. CDR3 in DNA: TGTGCCTGGAGTCCCATTGGGACAGGGTTTGGCTACACCTTC.

As for this clonotype: A much larger clone sits a single nucleotide away, making a read error possible. The chain couples TRBV7-3 to TRBJ1-5, with no clear D. The germline V gene has CDR1 SGHTA and CDR2 FQGTGA. CDR3 length: 14 amino acids. V lost 8 bases, J lost 5 bases, and 16 bases lay in between. DNA for the CDR3: TGTGCCAGCGGCTCCGTCAACCGGCATCAGCCCCAGCATTTT. This codes for CASGSVNRHQPQHF.

This clonotype was seen a handful of times. The J gene is TRBJ1-6, the V gene TRBV5-4; D gene uncertain. Trimming stripped 3 bases from V and 7 bases from J, with 17 bases between. This CDR3 spans 16 amino acids. CDR1 and CDR2 from the germline V gene are SGHNT and YYREEE (reference sequence). CDR3 in DNA: TGTGCCAGCAGCTCCCCGGGCGGGGAAGAAAATTCACCCCTCCACTTT. Its protein product is CASSSPGGEENSPLHF.

This clonotype was seen ten or more times. The J gene is TRBJ2-7, the V gene TRBV11-2; weak D call: TRBD2 (5 bases). The germline CDR1 and CDR2 sequences are SGHAT and FQNNGV. The CDR3 has 16 amino acids. Trimming left V 2 bases short and J 4 bases short, with 18 bases between. The CDR3 here is CASSLTGWGVAYEQYF. The CDR3 DNA reads TGTGCCAGCAGCTTAACGGGTTGGGGAGTCGCTTACGAGCAGTACTTC.

This clonotype was observed many times. The chain is built from TRBV7-2 and TRBJ2-3; TRBD2 agrees at 11 bases. Trimming at V came to 2 bases and at J to 0 bases, leaving 4 bases not matched to a gene. Germline-derived CDR1 and CDR2 are SGHTA and FQGNSA. The CDR3 extends over 17 amino acids. The CDR3 nucleotides are TGTGCCAGCAGCTTAAACAGACTAGCGGGGAGCACAGATACGCAGTATTTT. Its translation is CASSLNRLAGSTDTQYF. The full variable domain, rest sourced from reference TRBV7-2 and TRBJ2-3, is GAGVSQSPSNKVTEKGKDVELRCDPISGHTALYWYRQSLGQGLEFLIYFQGNSAPDKSGLPSDRFSAERTGGSVSTLTIQRTQQEDSAVYLCASSLNRLAGSTDTQYFGPGTRLTVL.

There are many counts of this clonotype. V usage is TRBV2 and J usage is TRBJ2-4; D not resolved. Deletions cut 5 bases from V and 0 bases from J, with 5 bases between. There are 13 residues in the CDR3. The germline gives CDR1 SNHLY, CDR2 FYNNEI. In DNA form, the CDR3 reads TGTGCCAGCAGTAGCTCAGCCAAAAACATTCAGTACTTC. Its protein product is CASSSSAKNIQYF.

The chain couples TRBV11-3 to TRBJ2-1; D is possibly TRBD1 (6 bases). Between the trimmed V and J ends, which lost 1 base and 3 bases, there was a span of 10 bases. There are 15 residues in the CDR3. The germline gives CDR1 SGHNT, CDR2 YENEEA. This CDR3 is CASSLVGQNYNEQFF. The CDR3 DNA sequence: TGTGCCAGCAGCTTAGTCGGACAGAACTACAATGAGCAGTTCTTC.

This sequence joins TRBV19 and TRBJ2-2, with 7 bases identical to TRBD1. Germline trimming cut 4 bases from V and 0 bases from J; bases unmatched to any gene: 11. The CDR3 sequence is 18 residues long. From germline, CDR1 is LNHDA and CDR2 SQIVND (reference sequence). The CDR3: CASSRRDSRFTNTGELFF. The DNA of the CDR3 is TGTGCCAGTAGTAGAAGGGACAGCAGATTCACGAACACCGGGGAGCTGTTTTTT. Combining the CDR3 with reference TRBV19 and TRBJ2-2 gives the whole variable domain DGGITQSPKYLFRKEGQNVTLSCEQNLNHDAMYWYRQDPGQGLRLIYYSQIVNDFQKGDIAEGYSVSREKKESFPLTVTSAQKNPTAFYLCASSRRDSRFTNTGELFFGEGSRLTVL.

This clonotype was detected ten times or more. The chain combines TRBV5-1 with TRBJ2-5; D is undetermined. The length of the CDR3 is 15 residues. V was clipped by 6 bases and J by 4 bases, with 19 bases between them. Germline V gene data show CDR1 as SGHRS and CDR2 as YFSETQ. The CDR3 loop reads CASTLSSGFPETQYF. Written as DNA, the CDR3 is TGCGCCAGCACCTTAAGTTCCGGGTTCCCAGAGACCCAGTACTTC. The full variable domain, completed using reference TRBV5-1 and TRBJ2-5, is KAGVTQTPRYLIKTRGQQVTLSCSPISGHRSVSWYQQTPGQGLQFLFEYFSETQRNKGNFPGRFSGRQFSNSRSEMNVSTLELGDSALYLCASTLSSGFPETQYFGPGTRLLVL.

The chain couples TRBV30 to TRBJ1-2, with no clear D. Trimming shortened V by 1 base and J by 0 bases, and 9 bases separated the two germline ends. The CDR3 spans 14 residues. Per the germline V gene, CDR1 is GTSNPN and CDR2 is SVGIG (reference sequence). The CDR3 here is CAWSARRANYGYTF. CDR3 DNA sequence: TGTGCCTGGAGTGCCAGGAGAGCTAACTATGGCTACACCTTC. The whole variable domain, remainder taken from reference TRBV30 and TRBJ1-2, is SQTIHQWPATLVQPVGSPLSLECTVEGTSNPNLYWYRQAAGRGLQLLFYSVGIGQISSEVPQNLSASRPQDRQFILSSKKLLLSDSGFYLCAWSARRANYGYTFGSGTRLTVV.

This clonotype was seen ten or more times. V is TRBV20-1 and J is TRBJ2-1; TRBD2 matches at 11 bases. Germline V lookup: CDR1 DFQATT, CDR2 SNEGSKA (reference sequence). V shed 5 bases and J 5 bases; nucleotides not matched to a gene: 14. This CDR3 is 17 amino acids long. The CDR3 DNA is TGCAGTGCTCCACAACCTCTACTAGCGGGAGTTGACAATGAGCAGTTCTTC. Amino acid sequence: CSAPQPLLAGVDNEQFF.

This clonotype has at least ten counts. The V call is TRBV28, the J call TRBJ2-1, with D possibly being TRBD2 (6 bases). Trimming removed 8 bases from V and 4 bases from J, with 18 bases in between. In germline, CDR1 is MDHEN, CDR2 SYDVKM. This CDR3 has 15 amino acids. CDR3 nucleotides: TGTGCCAGCGGCCTTGTTAGCGGAGCTTACAATGAGCAGTTCTTC. It codes for CASGLVSGAYNEQFF.

The table lists this clonotype with a count of one. The chain links TRBV3-1 to TRBJ2-2; 7 bases agree with TRBD2. The CDR3 covers 15 residues. V shed 1 base, J shed 6 bases, and the junction held 5 bases outside the gene matches. Germline V CDR1 and CDR2: LGHDT, YNNKEL (reference sequence). The CDR3 DNA is TGTGCCAGCAGCCAAGGCGGGAGATCGGCCGGGGAGCTGTTTTTT. Its protein product is CASSQGGRSAGELFF.

This clonotype was observed many times. The chain links TRBV24-1 to TRBJ2-7; the match to TRBD1 covers 9 bases. Per the germline V gene, CDR1 is KGHDR and CDR2 is SFDVKD. V was pared by 4 bases and J by 2 bases, with 5 bases of the junction left unmatched. The length of the CDR3 is 15 residues. CDR3 nucleotides: TGTGCCACCAGTGACTCCGGGACAGGGCCCTACGAGCAGTACTTC. Protein sequence: CATSDSGTGPYEQYF.

This clonotype was recorded many times. This chain joins TRBV28 and TRBJ2-3; D possibly corresponds to TRBD1 (6 bases). Trimming removed 6 bases at V and 9 bases at J, with 25 bases between. The CDR3 has 16 residues. Per the germline V gene, CDR1 is MDHEN and CDR2 is SYDVKM. The CDR3 sequence: CASSPLGAQGMSTQYF. The DNA of the CDR3 is TGTGCCAGCAGCCCCCTGGGGGCACAGGGCATGTCGACGCAGTATTTT.

For this clonotype: Germline is not matched at one junction end, which may reflect a read error. V is TRBV5-1 and J is TRBJ2-6; TRBD1 aligns across 12 bases. Germline-derived CDR1 and CDR2 are SGHRS and YFSETQ. This CDR3 is built from 18 residues. CDR3 loop: CASSGSGTGGAGANVLTF. The CDR3 DNA follows: TGTGCCAGCAGCGGTTCCGGGACAGGGGGCGCTGGGGCCAACGTCCTGACTTTC.